The entry below gives a single T cell receptor (beta chain) sequence along with its context. What this receptor recognizes is not known. Base qualities are not provided; no much larger clone lies one nucleotide away. This sample stems from a study of blood T cell repertoires in COVID-19 (dated by TCRdb to about 2020). With regard to the full study: Samples from collaborators originated in the United States, Italy and Spain and spanned both the acute and convalescent phases of COVID-19. The material from the prospective study consisted of cDNA or gDNA derived from T cells, B-cell-depleted T cells, or PBMCs. The dataset comprised deeply sampled blood TCRbeta repertoires from subjects exposed to, actively infected with, or recovered from COVID-19. The repertoires were released in a freely available public database meant as a resource for research on the immune response to SARS-CoV-2. The samples were drawn from two sources: the first 160 participants of the ongoing ImmuneRACE study, and about 1,300 subjects contributed by 6 global collaborators. Sample metadata almost always included a de-identified subject ID, COVID-19 status, age in years and sex. HLA class I and class II types, where available, came from metadata supplied by the sample provider rather than from assay-based typing. Paper-wide results and their limitations: The amount of clinical and demographic metadata varied by source and participant and was provided uncurated.

TCRbeta CDR3 regions were amplified from genomic DNA by means of the immunoSEQ Assay, a bias-controlled multiplex PCR. In the authors' own workflow: The number of nucleated cells in each sample was estimated from the amplification of reference gene primers within the assay. Sequence reads were collapsed and filtered to measure the absolute abundance of every unique TCRbeta CDR3 rearrangement. For each sample, productive Simpson clonality was calculated by taking the square root of Simpson's diversity index across productive rearrangements. Held by TCRdb, this immuneACCESS table contains in-frame sequences only and omits some clones. Under half of the omission traces to an unresolved V gene where checked; the cause of the rest is unknown. That table is the source of V, J and clone size, and D and trimming were worked out from the DNA. The sample has about 250,000 clones on record, roughly nine tenths of them singletons. The ten largest make up about 3% of the sample.

Each collaborating institution followed its own protocols to collect whole blood in K2EDTA tubes. For TCRbeta analysis, collaborator samples were shipped as frozen whole blood, as isolated PBMCs, or as DNA extracted from either sample type. V is cut back by 1 base and J by 6 bases, with 6 bases in the junction unmatched. For CDR1 and CDR2, the germline V gene (reference sequence) lists LGHDT and YNNKEL. There are 15 amino acids in the CDR3, from cysteine to phenylalanine inclusive. Kept here is only the CDR3 DNA, which spans 45 bases and is read in frame from base 1. The sequence came from a man aged 18 to 30 with active or convalescent COVID-19. Sequencing was done on a sample of peripheral blood. The rearrangement combines TRBV3-1 (or the pseudogene TRBV3-2) with TRBJ2-7; the central 10 bases match TRBD2. The CDR3 region: CASSQVGLAGAEQYF. The bases read TGTGCCAGCAGCCAAGTGGGCCTAGCGGGAGCCGAGCAGTACTTC.